One sample yielded the 30 T cell receptor beta chains listed below, sequenced in a study of shared clonotypes between healthy human individuals. Sequenced by immunoSEQ multiplex PCR; TCRdb stores in-frame clones only, minus some. The sample has millions of clones; over 85% are singletons. Sequenced sample: naive CD4+ T cells sorted from blood. Subset in this sample: CD45RA+ positively selected. The receptor set was obtained from a man aged 18 to 29 in good health.

The chain carries TRBV11-1 and TRBJ2-7; the D gene is possibly TRBD1 (6 bases). V lost 2 bases and J lost 2, with 10 bases in between. This CDR3 region has 14 residues. Looked up from germline, CDR1 is SGHAT and CDR2 is FQDESV (reference sequence). Here the CDR3 reads CASSLRGKPYEQYF. CDR3 coding DNA: TGTGCCAGCAGCTTAAGGGGGAAACCCTACGAGCAGTACTTC.

The genes are TRBV14 and TRBJ2-7; D is possibly TRBD2 (5 bases). The CDR3 contains 15 residues. Trimming took 0 bases from V and 2 from J, leaving 11 bases between them. The germline gives CDR1 SGHDN, CDR2 FVKESK. CDR3 residues: CASSQDVRGTYEQYF. CDR3 nucleotides: TGTGCCAGCAGCCAAGATGTGAGAGGGACCTACGAGCAGTACTTC.

A word on this clone: Other DNA sequences of this sample code for an identical CDR3. This sequence joins TRBV11-2 and TRBJ2-7, with unresolved D. This CDR3 is built from 15 residues. Germline V gene lookup returns CDR1 SGHAT and CDR2 FQNNGV. V was trimmed by 1 base and J by 1 base, leaving 11 bases between them. This CDR3 is CASSLVGSSSYEQYF. DNA of the CDR3: TGTGCCAGCAGCTTAGTTGGTAGCTCATCCTACGAGCAGTACTTC.

The J gene is TRBJ1-1, the V gene TRBV2, with D possibly TRBD1 on 6 matching bases. The V gene lost 0 bases and the J gene lost 6 bases, with 14 bases spanning the gap. The CDR3 loop spans 15 amino acids. Germline CDR1 and CDR2: SNHLY and FYNNEI. The CDR3 nucleotides read TGTGCCAGCAGTGAAGCGCTGGGGGCCCTCGCTGAAGCTTTCTTT. It yields the protein CASSEALGALAEAFF.

V is TRBV11-2 and J is TRBJ2-4; perhaps TRBD2 as D (6 bases). CDR3 length: 15 residues. V was cut by 0 bases and J by 7 bases, with 13 bases left in between. Germline V gene data show CDR1 as SGHAT and CDR2 as FQNNGV. The CDR3 region has the DNA TGTGCCAGCAGCTTAGAGGGGGGAAAGAGTAACATTCAGTACTTC. Residues: CASSLEGGKSNIQYF.

J is TRBJ2-1 and V is TRBV7-2; 10 positions agree with TRBD2. Germline V gene lookup returns CDR1 SGHTA and CDR2 FQGNSA. The CDR3 is 14 amino acids. J was trimmed by 5 bases and V by 5 bases; bases with no gene match: 3. The CDR3 region has the DNA TGTGCCAGCAGCGACGGGACTAGCGACAATGAGCAGTTCTTC. As protein: CASSDGTSDNEQFF.

The genes are TRBV7-6 and TRBJ2-3; weak D call: TRBD2 (5 bases). The CDR3 is made up of 16 amino acids. The germline V gene has CDR1 SGHVS and CDR2 FNYEAQ. V gave up 5 bases and J gave up 2 bases, with 17 bases separating them. The CDR3 region is CASSQGLSLLTDTQYF. CDR3 nucleotide sequence: TGTGCCAGCAGCCAAGGACTTTCTCTTCTCACAGATACGCAGTATTTT. Supplemented by reference TRBV7-6 and TRBJ2-3, the full variable domain reads GAGVSQSPRYKVTKRGQDVALRCDPISGHVSLYWYRQALGQGPEFLTYFNYEAQQDKSGLPNDRFSAERPEGSISTLTIQRTEQRDSAMYRCASSQGLSLLTDTQYFGPGTRLTVL.

J is TRBJ1-2 and V is TRBV6-5; D might be TRBD1 (5 bases). This CDR3 region has 13 residues. Germline CDR1 MNHEY, CDR2 SVGAGI. V shed 2 bases and J shed 8 bases, with 12 bases lying between them. Here the CDR3 DNA reads TGTGCCAGCAGTTACCCTGGCGGGGGAGGCTACACCTTC. It codes for CASSYPGGGGYTF.

The rearrangement links TRBV12-5 to TRBJ1-4; D unclear. V was cut by 7 bases and J by 4 bases, with 10 bases left in between. From germline, CDR1 is LGHNT and CDR2 FRNRAP. The CDR3 has 13 amino acids. The CDR3 sequence: CASEGGSNEKLFF. DNA for the CDR3: TGTGCTAGTGAGGGAGGAAGTAATGAAAAACTGTTTTTT.

As regards this clone: The sample contains more than one DNA sequence encoding this CDR3. The chain has TRBV18 and TRBJ1-2; unclear D gene. Germline assignment: CDR1 KGHSH and CDR2 LQKENI. The CDR3 is made up of 13 amino acids. V dropped 2 bases and J dropped 4 bases, with 8 bases sitting between them. The CDR3 DNA reads TGTGCCAGCTCACCAGACGGGTCCTATGGCTACACCTTC. Its translation is CASSPDGSYGYTF.

The chain uses TRBV27 and TRBJ2-1; D is ambiguous. The germline CDR1 and CDR2 sequences are MNHEY and SMNVEV (reference sequence). V was pared by 8 bases and J by 1 base, with 15 bases between. There are 15 residues in the CDR3. CDR3 coding DNA: TGTGCCAGCGGGCGCGAGATGTGGTCCTACAATGAGCAGTTCTTC. Translated, it gives CASGREMWSYNEQFF.

The J gene is TRBJ2-7, the V gene TRBV12-5; 14 bases map to TRBD2. V shed 3 bases, J shed 5 bases, and the junction held 6 bases outside the gene matches. The germline CDR1 and CDR2 sequences are LGHNT and FRNRAP. This CDR3 contains 16 residues. CDR3 amino acids: CASGFGLAGGGDEQYF. The CDR3 bases are TGTGCTAGTGGTTTCGGACTAGCGGGAGGTGGGGACGAGCAGTACTTC.

The chain links TRBV6-5 to TRBJ1-1; D perhaps matches TRBD1 (6 bases). The CDR3 length is 12 residues. Trimming took 6 bases from V and 7 from J, leaving 12 bases between them. Germline values: CDR1 MNHEY, CDR2 SVGAGI. The CDR3 reads CASRTGSSEAFF. The CDR3 nucleotides read TGTGCCAGCAGAACAGGGTCTAGTGAAGCTTTCTTT.

The V gene is TRBV5-1, the J gene TRBJ2-3; 10 bases map to TRBD2. Germline CDR1 is SGHRS and CDR2 is YFSETQ. The CDR3 is 14 residues long. V gave up 3 bases and J gave up 8 bases; unmatched junction bases: 6. This chain's CDR3 is CASSSAGGPSTQYF. DNA for the CDR3: TGCGCCAGCAGCTCAGCGGGGGGGCCGAGTACGCAGTATTTT.

The rearrangement uses TRBV14 and TRBJ2-7; D is uncertain. The germline V gene encodes CDR1 SGHDN and CDR2 FVKESK. With 1 base removed from V and 4 bases from J, the gap between germline ends came to 20 bases. The CDR3 contains 17 residues. As DNA, the CDR3 is TGTGCCAGCAGCCAAGGCCCAGGTGGGGTTAAAGGTTACGAGCAGTACTTC. Translated: CASSQGPGGVKGYEQYF.

J is TRBJ2-7 and V is TRBV6-5; no reliable D call. This CDR3 contains 11 residues. CDR1 is MNHEY, CDR2 SVGAGI, per germline. V shed 9 bases and J shed 2 bases, with 8 bases lying between them. The chain's CDR3 is CARDKPYEQYF. The CDR3 DNA reads TGTGCCAGAGACAAACCCTACGAGCAGTACTTC.

For this clone: The junction departs from the called germline gene at one end, perhaps through a read error. The chain recombines TRBV30 with TRBJ2-5, with TRBD2 identical over 8 bases. This CDR3 is 15 amino acids long. Per the germline V gene, CDR1 is GTSNPN and CDR2 is SVGIG (reference sequence). The CDR3 region has the DNA TGTACCTGGAGTGTCGGGGGGGCGAGAGAAGAGACCCAGTACTTC. Its protein is CTWSVGGAREETQYF.

With regard to this clone: Different DNA sequences within this sample yield the same CDR3. The CDR3 DNA reads as TGTGCCAGCAGTTTAAGGGCTGGAAAACTGTTTTTT. Translating gives CASSLRAGKLFF. The J gene is TRBJ1-4, the V gene TRBV28; no firm D call. Trimming took 2 bases from V and 10 from J, leaving 8 bases between them. This CDR3 has 12 amino acids. In germline, CDR1 is MDHEN, CDR2 SYDVKM.

The chain is built from TRBV5-1 and TRBJ1-4; TRBD1 might be the D (5 bases). V lost 4 bases to trimming and J lost 7 bases, with 17 bases between them. CDR3 length equals 15 residues. The germline CDR1 and CDR2 sequences are SGHRS and YFSETQ. CDR3 residues: CASSLIPGPTEKLFF. CDR3 bases: TGCGCCAGCAGCCTAATACCGGGGCCCACTGAAAAACTGTTTTTT.

This chain joins TRBV2 and TRBJ1-6; D not resolved. V was pared by 7 bases and J by 10 bases, with 14 bases between. Germline values: CDR1 SNHLY, CDR2 FYNNEI. The length of the CDR3 is 13 residues. The CDR3 nucleotides read TGTGCCAGCACCGAAGAGGGTGGGTCACCCCTCCACTTT. Protein: CASTEEGGSPLHF.

This rearrangement joins TRBV7-2 to TRBJ2-7, with TRBD2 identical over 7 bases. CDR1 is SGHTA, CDR2 FQGNSA, per germline. This CDR3 comprises 17 residues. Trimming at V came to 1 base and at J to 6 bases, leaving 15 bases not matched to a gene. CDR3 sequence reads: CASSLVGIGGSPREQYF. CDR3 in DNA: TGTGCCAGCAGCTTAGTTGGTATTGGCGGGAGTCCGCGCGAGCAGTACTTC.

The genes are TRBV6-5 and TRBJ2-3; 11 bases map to TRBD2. This CDR3 region has 16 residues. The V gene end was trimmed by 0 bases and the J gene end by 4 bases; junction bases not matched to a gene: 3. Germline V CDR1 and CDR2: MNHEY, SVGAGI. CDR3 region: CASSYSSGGAADTQYF. CDR3 DNA: TGTGCCAGCAGTTACTCTAGCGGGGGGGCAGCAGATACGCAGTATTTT.

V usage is TRBV6-6 and J usage is TRBJ2-5; no clear D. Germline V CDR1 and CDR2: MNHNY, SVGAGI (reference sequence). The V gene lost 0 bases and the J gene lost 5 bases, with 10 bases spanning the gap. This CDR3 is built from 14 residues. The CDR3 DNA reads TGTGCCAGCAGTTACTCTAGGGTAATCGAGACCCAGTACTTC. Its protein product is CASSYSRVIETQYF.

The chain joins TRBV11-2 to TRBJ1-6, with D unresolved. The CDR3 totals 13 residues. Deletions cut 3 bases from V and 8 bases from J, with 8 bases between. Germline CDR1 reads SGHAT; CDR2 reads FQNNGV. The CDR3 is CASSFGLDSPLHF. The DNA of the CDR3 is TGTGCCAGCAGCTTCGGGCTTGATTCACCCCTCCACTTT. The whole variable domain, remainder taken from reference TRBV11-2 and TRBJ1-6, is EAGVAQSPRYKIIEKRQSVAFWCNPISGHATLYWYQQILGQGPKLLIQFQNNGVVDDSQLPKDRFSAERLKGVDSTLKIQPAKLEDSAVYLCASSFGLDSPLHFGNGTRLTVT.

The chain is built from TRBV5-1 and TRBJ2-2, with D maybe TRBD2 (6 bases). The germline CDR1 and CDR2 sequences are SGHRS and YFSETQ. This CDR3 has 14 residues. Trimming left V 2 bases short and J 7 bases short, with 12 bases between. The CDR3 DNA sequence: TGCGCCAGCAGCTTAAGTCTGGGAGGCGGGGAGCTGTTTTTT. As protein: CASSLSLGGGELFF.

The chain combines TRBV7-9 with TRBJ2-1; D is ambiguous. The CDR3 is made up of 14 amino acids. Looked up from germline, CDR1 is SEHNR and CDR2 is FQNEAQ (reference sequence). Trimming stripped 3 bases from V and 12 bases from J, with 18 bases between. In nucleotides, the CDR3 is TGTGCCAGCAGCTTCGAAAGGGTTTTTTTCGTGCAGTTCTTC. As protein: CASSFERVFFVQFF.

The CDR3 protein is CAVPSRAGELFF. CDR3 in DNA: TGTGCCGTGCCCAGTCGGGCCGGGGAGCTGTTTTTT. The chain joins TRBV7-6 to TRBJ2-2, with D uncertain. The CDR3 loop spans 12 amino acids. Germline loops: CDR1 SGHVS, CDR2 FNYEAQ. Trimming stripped 11 bases from V and 6 bases from J, with 13 bases between. The complete variable domain, with remaining parts taken from reference TRBV7-6 and TRBJ2-2, reads GAGVSQSPRYKVTKRGQDVALRCDPISGHVSLYWYRQALGQGPEFLTYFNYEAQQDKSGLPNDRFSAERPEGSISTLTIQRTEQRDSAMYRCAVPSRAGELFFGEGSRLTVL.

This clone showed up just a few times. The rearrangement joins TRBV30 to TRBJ1-1; the D is unclear. The CDR3 is made up of 17 amino acids. Germline lookup yields CDR1 GTSNPN and CDR2 SVGIG (reference sequence). With 4 bases removed from V and 4 bases from J, the gap between germline ends came to 25 bases. CDR3 in amino acids: CAWTPSLLGRAGTEAFF. CDR3 nucleotide sequence: TGTGCCTGGACTCCATCCCTATTAGGGCGGGCTGGCACTGAAGCTTTCTTT.

V gene TRBV6-5 combines with J gene TRBJ1-2; 9 positions match TRBD1. The CDR3 has 16 residues. The ends lost 4 bases at V and 0 bases at J; junction bases unmatched: 6. Germline V gene data show CDR1 as MNHEY and CDR2 as SVGAGI. The CDR3 spells CASSSGGQGANYGYTF. For the CDR3, the DNA is TGTGCCAGCAGTTCCGGGGGACAGGGAGCTAACTATGGCTACACCTTC.

The chain carries TRBV11-2 and TRBJ2-7; TRBD2 aligns across 8 bases. V shed 8 bases and J 2 bases; nucleotides not matched to a gene: 5. CDR1 is SGHAT and CDR2 is FQNNGV in the germline V gene. The CDR3 totals 13 residues. CDR3 nucleotide sequence: TGTGCCAGCGGGGACGGGAGGGCCTACGAGCAGTACTTC. Translated: CASGDGRAYEQYF.